This T cell receptor (beta chain) was sequenced during a study of blood T cell repertoires in COVID-19. Study as a whole: PBMCs, B-cell-depleted T cells, or T cells provided the cDNA or gDNA that made up the material.

V lost 0 bases to trimming and J lost 2 bases, with 4 bases between them. Germline CDR1 and CDR2: SGHDN and FVKESK. CDR3 length equals 13 residues. As processed by the authors: Amplifying reference gene primers gave estimates of nucleated cell counts. Assay used: immunoSEQ multiplex PCR; TCRdb lists only in-frame clones, some missing. The V and J calls and clone size are taken from that table; D and trimming were inferred from the DNA. Of some 220,000 clones in the sample, around three quarters are singletons; the top ten hold roughly 7%. The chain links TRBV14 to TRBJ1-2; D gene uncertain. The receptor comes from a woman in her 70s with acute or convalescent COVID-19. Source material: peripheral blood. CDR3 sequence (DNA): TGTGCCAGCAGCCAAGACAGGAACTATGGCTACACCTTC. Protein product: CASSQDRNYGYTF.